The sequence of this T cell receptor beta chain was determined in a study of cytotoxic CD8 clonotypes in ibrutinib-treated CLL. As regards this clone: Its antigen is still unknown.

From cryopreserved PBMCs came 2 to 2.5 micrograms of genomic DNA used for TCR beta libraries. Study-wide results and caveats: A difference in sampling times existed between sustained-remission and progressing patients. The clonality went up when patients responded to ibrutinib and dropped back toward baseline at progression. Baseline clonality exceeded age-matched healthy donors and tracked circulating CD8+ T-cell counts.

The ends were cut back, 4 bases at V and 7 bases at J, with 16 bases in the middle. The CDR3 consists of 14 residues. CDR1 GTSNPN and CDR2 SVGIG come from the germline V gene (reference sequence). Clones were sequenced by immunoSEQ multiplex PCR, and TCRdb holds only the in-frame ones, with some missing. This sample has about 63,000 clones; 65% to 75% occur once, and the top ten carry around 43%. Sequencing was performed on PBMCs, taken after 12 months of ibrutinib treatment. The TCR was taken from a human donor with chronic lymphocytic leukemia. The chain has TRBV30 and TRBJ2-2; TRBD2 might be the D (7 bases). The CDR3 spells CAWTPRGGVGELFF. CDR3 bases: TGTGCCTGGACCCCCCGAGGGGGGGTCGGGGAGCTGTTTTTT.